A selection of T cell receptor beta chains follows, all from one sample in a study of blood T cells in healthy people across ages. TCRdb re-called the 5' RACE reads through MiXCR, storing one row per CDR3 protein. The table records 1 million or so distinct CDR3 sequences, more than 35% of them present only once. Input material: blood. These receptors all stem from a woman in her sixties or seventies in good health. CDR3s include the opening cysteine and the closing phenylalanine or tryptophan. A D gene is named only where the DNA matches it firmly. Not every row has a clone size; where given, it reads once, few, many or a size class.

j_gene,v_gene,abundance,d_gene,CDR3aa,CDR3nt
TRBJ2-1,TRBV24-1,NA,NA,CATSDLESFSGQFF,TGTGCCACCAGTGATTTGGAGTCCTTCTCGGGGCAGTTCTTC
TRBJ2-6,TRBV5-1,NA,TRBD1,CASSLYRRTGDSGANVLTF,TGCGCCAGCAGCTTGTACCGGAGGACAGGGGACTCTGGGGCCAACGTCCTGACTTTC
TRBJ1-1,TRBV20-1,NA,TRBD1,CSASEGALLSAFF,TGCAGTGCTTCCGAGGGGGCTCTACTCTCTGCTTTCTTT
TRBJ2-7,TRBV12-3/TRBV12-4,few,TRBD2,CASTRTSGRYEQYF,TGTGCCAGCACCCGGACTAGCGGGAGATACGAGCAGTACTTC
TRBJ2-1,TRBV27,NA,NA,CASSLMRGSGRHYNEQFF,TGTGCCAGCAGTTTAATGAGGGGGAGCGGGCGACACTACAATGAGCAGTTCTTC
TRBJ1-1,TRBV14,once,TRBD1,CASSQIKTGGFRDTEAFF,TGTGCCAGCAGCCAAATCAAGACAGGGGGCTTCCGGGACACTGAAGCTTTCTTT
TRBJ2-5,TRBV6-1,NA,TRBD2,CASRGKKTSGGKGRVKTQYF,TGTGCCAGCAGGGGCAAAAAGACTAGCGGGGGAAAAGGAAGAGTGAAGACCCAGTACTTC
TRBJ2-1,TRBV6-5,once,NA,CASSYFDSPLYNEQFF,TGTGCCAGCAGTTATTTTGATTCCCCTCTCTACAATGAGCAGTTCTTC
TRBJ2-1,TRBV29-1,few,NA,CSVDPRRGEQFF,TGCAGCGTTGACCCCCGCAGGGGAGAGCAGTTCTTC
TRBJ2-3,TRBV2,few,TRBD2,CASTEASGASGQYF,TGTGCCAGCACGGAGGCTAGCGGGGCCTCCGGGCAGTATTTT
TRBJ1-4,TRBV6-2/TRBV6-3,NA,TRBD1,CASSYPPGQGHEKLFF,TGTGCCAGCAGTTACCCGCCGGGACAGGGACATGAAAAACTGTTTTTT
TRBJ2-6,TRBV6-6,once,NA,CAGSTAANVLTF,TGTGCCGGCAGTACCGCGGCCAACGTCCTGACTTTC
TRBJ2-7,TRBV13,NA,NA,CASSEARGEQYF,TGTGCCAGCAGCGAAGCCCGGGGGGAGCAGTACTTC
TRBJ2-5,TRBV20-1,NA,TRBD1,CSAREGQVRETQYF,TGCAGTGCTAGAGAAGGACAGGTCAGGGAGACCCAGTACTTC
TRBJ2-7,TRBV29-1,few,NA,CSVGGQYSYEQYF,TGCAGCGTTGGGGGACAATACTCCTACGAGCAGTACTTC
TRBJ2-4,TRBV3-1,NA,TRBD2,CASSQLGGTFGEQYF,TGTGCCAGCAGCCAACTCGGGGGGACTTTCGGAGAGCAGTACTTC
TRBJ2-1,TRBV5-1,NA,NA,CASSLPSPGLSNEQFF,TGCGCCAGCAGCTTGCCATCCCCGGGACTTAGCAATGAGCAGTTCTTC
TRBJ1-6,TRBV4-3,NA,NA,CASSQDGAGGHSPLHF,TGCGCCAGCAGCCAAGATGGGGCCGGGGGCCATTCACCCCTCCACTTT
TRBJ2-1,TRBV6-1,NA,NA,CASSELAGNYNEQFF,TGTGCCAGCAGTGAGCTGGCAGGCAACTACAATGAGCAGTTCTTC
TRBJ1-2,TRBV4-1,few,NA,CASSQEAAARELYGYTF,TGCGCCAGCAGCCAAGAGGCCGCAGCACGGGAGCTCTATGGCTACACCTTC
TRBJ1-6,TRBV3-1,NA,NA,CASSQVVSGGLSPLHF,TGTGCCAGCAGCCAAGTTGTTTCGGGGGGCCTGTCACCCCTCCACTTT
TRBJ2-3,TRBV11-2,few,NA,CASSRPNWRSSPDTQYF,TGTGCCAGCAGCCGACCAAACTGGCGTTCGAGCCCAGATACGCAGTATTTT
TRBJ2-7,TRBV2,NA,NA,CASSETRQSYNEQYF,TGTGCCAGCAGTGAAACAAGGCAGAGCTACAATGAGCAGTACTTC
TRBJ1-2,TRBV9,NA,NA,CASGTAGDRDGYTF,TGTGCCAGCGGTACCGCAGGGGATCGCGATGGCTACACCTTC
TRBJ2-1,TRBV5-1,NA,NA,CASSLTGLIGGEQFF,TGCGCCAGCAGTCTAACGGGACTCATTGGAGGTGAGCAGTTCTTC
TRBJ2-3,TRBV20-1,few,TRBD1,CSASSGQGDTDTQYF,TGCAGTGCGTCCTCGGGACAGGGGGACACAGATACGCAGTATTTT
TRBJ2-1,TRBV7-6,NA,NA,CASSTPGLTEQFF,TGTGCCAGCAGCACACCCGGACTAACGGAGCAGTTCTTC
TRBJ2-7,TRBV20-1,few,NA,CSASPASPTRRSYEQYF,TGCAGTGCTAGCCCGGCTAGCCCTACACGGCGTTCCTACGAGCAGTACTTC
TRBJ1-5,TRBV27,NA,NA,CASKVRRDDQPQHF,TGTGCCAGCAAAGTTCGCAGGGACGATCAGCCCCAGCATTTT
TRBJ1-4,TRBV5-1,NA,TRBD1,CASSLVGQGVEKLFF,TGCGCCAGCAGCTTGGTGGGACAGGGTGTTGAAAAACTGTTTTTT
TRBJ2-3,TRBV12-5,few,NA,CASGLVRPGEGTQYF,TGTGCTAGTGGTTTGGTACGGCCAGGGGAGGGTACGCAGTATTTT
TRBJ2-3,TRBV7-8,NA,TRBD2,CASSSTSGMTYTQYF,TGTGCCAGCAGCTCGACTAGCGGGATGACGTATACGCAGTATTTT
TRBJ2-5,TRBV3-1,NA,TRBD2,CASSQDVAGKETQYF,TGTGCCAGCAGCCAAGATGTAGCGGGAAAAGAGACCCAGTACTTC
TRBJ2-1,TRBV5-6,NA,TRBD2,CASSPPGGTSGRTYNEQFF,TGTGCCAGCAGCCCCCCTGGCGGGACTAGCGGACGCACCTACAATGAGCAGTTCTTC
TRBJ2-5,TRBV9,few,NA,CASSVGGTETQYF,TGTGCCAGCAGCGTAGGGGGGACGGAGACCCAGTACTTC